This T cell receptor (beta chain) came from a study of blood T cell repertoires in COVID-19. Study context: T cells, B-cell-depleted T cells, or PBMCs provided the cDNA or gDNA that served as material.

This clone showed up just once. Assay: immunoSEQ multiplex PCR; the TCRdb copy retains only in-frame clones and omits some. This table holds 120,000 to 150,000 clones, more than 75% found once. The junction had 5 bases not matched to a gene; V was cut back by 2 bases and J by 2 bases. Per germline, CDR1 ENHRY and CDR2 SYGVKD. The CDR3 runs 15 residues. This TCR was sampled from a human donor with acute or convalescent COVID-19. The donor label of this sample is uncertain. The chain uses TRBV10-3 and TRBJ1-2; TRBD1 aligns across 7 bases. The source material was peripheral blood. The CDR3: CAISERRTGNYGYTF. CDR3 sequence (DNA): TGTGCCATCAGTGAGCGTCGGACAGGAAACTATGGCTACACCTTC.